The text below deals with one TCR beta chain. The data were taken from a study of cytomegalovirus exposure and HLA in healthy donors. 13 Jbeta primers and 60 Vbeta primers were used for the PCR. Data came from immunoSEQ multiplex PCR; TCRdb stores just in-frame clones and leaves some out. The table records about 190,000 clones, around 78% of them present only once. CDR1 is MNHNS, CDR2 SASEGT, per germline. V was clipped by 8 bases and J by 3 bases; unmatched bases: 5. The CDR3 length is 13 residues. The receptor's source is a woman aged 30 to 39 in good health and CMV-seropositive. The sample comprised PBMCs. This chain links TRBV6-1 with TRBJ1-1, with TRBD1 matching over 8 bases. The CDR3 spells CASQDREYTEAFF. DNA of the CDR3: TGTGCCAGCCAGGACAGGGAATACACTGAAGCTTTCTTT.